These 13 T cell receptor beta chains were sequenced from one sample in a study of regulatory T cells in long-lasting Graves disease. Both iRepertoire HTBI primers and Arm-PCR of CDR3 regions were used to build the TCR beta libraries. TCRdb independently ran MiXCR on the multiplex PCR reads; one entry per CDR3 protein. The profile shows 400,000 to 650,000 distinct CDR3 sequences, around 16% of them singletons. Noted time point: newly diagnosed GD, antithyroid drugs for less than 3 months. PBMC-extracted RNA yielded the TCR library. A further study also used this sample, focusing on T cells in Graves' hyperthyroidism and ophthalmopathy.

The specimen was peripheral blood mononuclear cells (PBMCs), collected at new diagnosis, from a patient treated with antithyroid drugs. These receptors originate from a woman aged 40 to 65 with Graves disease.

This chain links TRBV6-1 with TRBJ1-5; 8 bases agree with TRBD1. Germline V gives CDR1 MNHNS, CDR2 SASEGT. The V segment lost 8 bases and the J segment 6 bases; nucleotides outside the gene matches: 6. The CDR3 covers 13 residues. CDR3 nucleotide sequence: TGTGCCAGCGCCCAGGGGGCCTCTCAGCCCCAGCATTTT. Translating it yields CASAQGASQPQHF.

This clonotype has a count of ten or more. This sequence joins TRBV18 and TRBJ1-2; D might be TRBD1 (5 bases). The germline V gene encodes CDR1 KGHSH and CDR2 LQKENI. The CDR3 is 13 residues long. Trimming took 4 bases from V and 1 from J, leaving 7 bases between them. CDR3 sequence (DNA): TGTGCCAGCTCACAGGACATTAACTATGGCTACACCTTC. Amino acid sequence: CASSQDINYGYTF. Using reference TRBV18 and TRBJ1-2 for the parts outside the CDR3, the full variable domain is NAGVMQNPRHLVRRRGQEARLRCSPMKGHSHVYWYRQLPEEGLKFMVYLQKENIIDESGMPKERFSAEFPKEGPSILRIQQVVRGDSAAYFCASSQDINYGYTFGSGTRLTVV.

This clonotype has at least ten counts. This chain uses TRBV6-9 with TRBJ1-1; tentatively, D is TRBD1 (5 bases). The CDR3 is 17 amino acids. From germline, CDR1 is MNHGY and CDR2 SVAAGI. V lost 4 bases and J lost 4, with 22 bases in between. The CDR3 sequence is CASSLPGRLGVPTEAFF. Written as DNA, the CDR3 is TGTGCCAGCAGTTTGCCTGGGAGGTTGGGGGTACCCACTGAAGCTTTCTTT.

The chain has TRBV14 and TRBJ2-1, with D perhaps matching TRBD1 or TRBD2 (5 bases each). The CDR3 runs 15 residues. The V end lost 8 bases, the J end lost 0 bases, and 14 bases lay between the germline ends. Germline V gene lookup returns CDR1 SGHDN and CDR2 FVKESK. CDR3 loop: CASGTLTASYNEQFF. CDR3 DNA: TGTGCCAGCGGGACGCTAACGGCCTCCTACAATGAGCAGTTCTTC.

In this sample, this clonotype turned up many times. The V gene is TRBV9, the J gene TRBJ2-1; maybe TRBD2 (6 bases). This CDR3 region has 12 residues. Trimming left V 4 bases short and J 9 bases short, with 11 bases between. Germline assignment: CDR1 SGDLS and CDR2 YYNGEE. The CDR3 nucleotides are TGTGCCAGCAGCACCGGAGGGCCTGAGCAGTTCTTC. Translating it yields CASSTGGPEQFF.

This clonotype occurred many times. This chain links TRBV7-9 with TRBJ1-1; D call uncertain. Germline CDR1 reads SEHNR; CDR2 reads FQNEAQ (reference sequence). The CDR3 spans 14 residues. The ends were cut back, 3 bases at V and 1 base at J, with 9 bases in the middle. The CDR3 here is CASSLSPPNTEAFF. The CDR3 DNA reads TGTGCCAGCAGCTTGTCCCCGCCGAACACTGAAGCTTTCTTT.

This clonotype was found a few times. Since a much larger clone is just one base distant, this may be a read error. The chain joins TRBV28 to TRBJ1-5; 7 positions match TRBD1. The CDR3 runs to 13 residues. The germline V gene encodes CDR1 MDHEN and CDR2 SYDVKM. The CDR3 loop reads CTSSDRVSQPQHF. Here the CDR3 DNA reads TGTACCAGCAGTGACAGGGTTAGTCAGCCCCAGCATTTT.

This clonotype has ten or more counts. The gene calls are TRBV18 and TRBJ2-3, with D hard to call. Germline CDR1 reads KGHSH; CDR2 reads LQKENI. V was trimmed by 1 base and J by 5 bases, leaving 10 bases between them. This CDR3 spans 14 amino acids. CDR3 sequence reads: CASSPLKPRDTQYF. The CDR3, as DNA: TGTGCCAGCTCACCACTCAAACCGCGAGATACGCAGTATTTT.

DNA for the CDR3: TGTGCCATCAGTGTGAACCGGGACAGCAACACTGAAGCTTTCTTT. Amino acid sequence: CAISVNRDSNTEAFF. V is TRBV10-3 and J is TRBJ1-1; 7 nucleotides line up with TRBD1. J gave up 2 bases and V 4 bases, and 7 bases lay outside the gene matches. Germline CDR1 is ENHRY and CDR2 is SYGVKD. There are 15 residues in the CDR3.

The table lists this clonotype with a few counts. V usage is TRBV4-1 and J usage is TRBJ2-3; perhaps TRBD2 as D (6 bases). This CDR3 contains 17 residues. Between the trimmed V and J ends, which lost 6 bases and 4 bases, there was a span of 23 bases. Germline CDR1 reads MGHRA; CDR2 reads YSYEKL. For the CDR3, the DNA is TGCGCCAGCAGTCGCGGGATCCTACAGGATGGAGCAGATACGCAGTATTTT. Encoded protein: CASSRGILQDGADTQYF.

Only one count was recorded for this clonotype. A much larger clone differs by one base, so this may be a read error. The chain combines TRBV19 with TRBJ1-5; tentative D call: TRBD1 (6 bases). The germline CDR1 and CDR2 sequences are LNHDA and SQIVND (reference sequence). CDR3 length equals 16 residues. Trimming left V 6 bases short and J 5 bases short, with 20 bases between. The CDR3 is CASRTQGRGTDQPQHF. CDR3 nucleotide sequence: TGTGCCAGTAGAACTCAGGGAAGGGGGACCGATCAGCCCCAGCATTTT.

Remarks on this clonotype: This likely reflects a read error, since a far larger clone is one base away. The rearrangement uses TRBV7-8 and TRBJ1-3; no definite D call. The germline CDR1 and CDR2 sequences are SGHVS and FQNEAQ. V was pared by 1 base and J by 0 bases, with 13 bases between. There are 17 residues in the CDR3. The CDR3 coding sequence is TGTGCCAGCAGCTTAGAAAGCATCCCGAGCTCTGGAAACACCATATATTTT. It translates to CASSLESIPSSGNTIYF.

As concerns this clonotype: This may come from a read error, since a much larger clone is one base off. The chain is built from TRBV11-2 and TRBJ2-5; possibly TRBD1 or TRBD2 for D (5 bases each). Germline assignment: CDR1 SGHAT and CDR2 FQNNGV. The CDR3 is made up of 16 amino acids. The V end lost 5 bases, the J end lost 6 bases, and 22 bases lay between the germline ends. The CDR3 nucleotides read TGTGCCAGCAGCCAGAGCCAGGTCTCCGAGGGGCAGACCCAGTACTTC. Translating it yields CASSQSQVSEGQTQYF. Variable domain in full (rest from reference TRBV11-2 and TRBJ2-5): EAGVAQSPRYKIIEKRQSVAFWCNPISGHATLYWYQQILGQGPKLLIQFQNNGVVDDSQLPKDRFSAERLKGVDSTLKIQPAKLEDSAVYLCASSQSQVSEGQTQYFGPGTRLLVL.